The T cell receptor (beta chain) described here comes from a study of STAT5B mutations in CD4+ large granular lymphocyte leukemia. Findings and caveats of the study: Without putative leukemic clones, patient CD4-sorted repertoires remained more clonal than healthy CD4+ repertoires. TRBV06-family usage was enriched in top patient clones (8/27) versus controls (2/35). No patients shared main leukemic clonotypes, though less than 30% appeared at low frequency elsewhere. Data were not HLA-matched across samples.

Germline V lookup: CDR1 WNHNN, CDR2 SYGVQD (reference sequence). V dropped 5 bases and J dropped 0 bases, with 5 bases sitting between them. This CDR3 is 13 amino acids long. Only in-frame clones appear in the TCRdb table, and some are missing; sequencing was by immunoSEQ multiplex PCR. The sample carries around 50,000 clones, around 81% recorded once. Note on this clone: Antigen specificity is unknown.

Sequencing was carried out using CD4+ T cells from blood buffy coats. The chain combines TRBV10-1 with TRBJ2-1; no clear D. The clonotype comes from a human donor in good health. The CDR3 region is CASSLGSYNEQFF. CDR3 coding DNA: TGCGCCAGCAGTTTGGGCTCCTACAATGAGCAGTTCTTC.